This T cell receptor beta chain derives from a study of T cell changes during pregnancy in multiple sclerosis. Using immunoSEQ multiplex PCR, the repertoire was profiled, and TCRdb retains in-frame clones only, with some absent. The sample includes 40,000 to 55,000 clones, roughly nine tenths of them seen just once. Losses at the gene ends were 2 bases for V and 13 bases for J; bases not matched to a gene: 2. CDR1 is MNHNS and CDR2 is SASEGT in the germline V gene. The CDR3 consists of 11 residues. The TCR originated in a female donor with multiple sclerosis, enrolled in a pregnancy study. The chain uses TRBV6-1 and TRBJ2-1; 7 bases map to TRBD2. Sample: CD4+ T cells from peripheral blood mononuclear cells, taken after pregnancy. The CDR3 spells CASSESGTQFF. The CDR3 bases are TGTGCCAGCAGTGAAAGCGGGACCCAGTTCTTC.